This entry lists 2 T cell receptor beta chains sequenced from one sample in a study of blood T cell repertoires in COVID-19 (TCRdb year 2020). The library was made by the immunoSEQ multiplex PCR assay. TCRdb stores this immuneACCESS table with in-frame sequences only. Part of the clones is absent; in the studies checked, under half of the shortfall reflects unresolved V genes, and no reason is known for the rest. This sample holds roughly 360,000 clones; roughly four fifths were observed only once. The ten largest account for about 4.9% of the sample. Sequencing was done on a sample of PBMCs or T cells enriched from blood (not recorded which). The source is a woman in her 50s who had recovered from COVID-19.

This chain uses TRBV30 with TRBJ1-5, with TRBD1 matching 7 bases. V lost 1 base to trimming and J lost 10 bases; unmatched junction nucleotides: 1. CDR1 is GTSNPN, CDR2 SVGIG, per germline (reference sequence). The length of the CDR3 is 11 residues. The CDR3: CAWSDRGPQHF. Written as DNA, the CDR3 is TGTGCCTGGAGTGACAGGGGTCCCCAGCATTTT.

This sequence joins TRBV18 and TRBJ1-3, with 7 bases fitting TRBD1. Germline assignment: CDR1 KGHSH and CDR2 LQKENI. The CDR3 loop spans 15 amino acids. The V segment lost 2 bases and the J segment 3 bases; nucleotides outside the gene matches: 4. CDR3 nucleotide sequence: TGTGCCAGCTCACCAGCGGCAGGGGGTGGAAACACCATATATTTT. Its protein product is CASSPAAGGGNTIYF.